A single sample gave rise to the 13 T cell receptor beta chains below, sequenced in a study of naive and memory T cell subsets (dated by TCRdb to the late 2010s). What the research found in general, with its limitations: A few larger clonotypes were present in naive repertoires, especially CD8 naive repertoires, and these clonotypes were possibly memory cells re-expressing CD45RA.

The library came from UMI-ligation and nested PCR. For sequencing, an Illumina MiSeq was employed. The beta constant-region primer was an equimolar mix of two oligonucleotides covering both TRBC1 and TRBC2. The ligated cDNA went through four rounds of PCR with nested alpha and beta constant-region primers together with the SP2 primer. Using fastp trimming at Q25 and MiXCR clonotype assembly, TCRdb reanalyzed the public sequencing data and kept in-frame beta chains. Each CDR3 protein gets just one entry, which takes the most common genes and DNA from the rows behind it. This sample gives more than 95,000 distinct CDR3 sequences in total; roughly 15% of them show up just once. The ten most abundant clones make up around 2.7% of the sample. These receptors have no identified antigens. Sequencing was done on a sample of naive CD8+ T cells from blood. This specimen's cell subset or site label, per the study, means: naive T cells, CD45RA high CD27+. These TCRs come from a human donor in good health.

The sample holds a few counts of this clonotype. The chain is built from TRBV7-9 and TRBJ2-3, with TRBD2 identical over 7 bases. With V trimmed by 1 base and J by 2 bases, 9 bases remained unmatched. The CDR3 is made up of 17 amino acids. Germline CDR1 and CDR2: SEHNR and FQNEAQ (reference sequence). The CDR3 loop reads CASSLGESGALTDTQYF. CDR3 DNA: TGTGCCAGCAGCTTAGGGGAAAGCGGGGCGCTCACAGATACGCAGTATTTT.

The chain uses TRBV6-6 and TRBJ2-7; TRBD2 matches 10 bases. This CDR3 has 15 residues. Looked up from germline, CDR1 is MNHNY and CDR2 is SVGAGI (reference sequence). V dropped 5 bases and J dropped 2; count of bases not matched to a gene: 6. The chain's CDR3 is CASSTLAGAPYEQYF. In DNA, the CDR3 is TGTGCCAGCAGTACGCTAGCGGGGGCCCCCTACGAGCAGTACTTC.

This clonotype was recorded many times. The CDR3 sequence: CASSQDIPGRPEAFF. The CDR3 DNA is TGCGCCAGCAGCCAAGATATCCCAGGTCGTCCTGAAGCTTTCTTT. This rearrangement joins TRBV4-3 to TRBJ1-1, with no clear D. The V end lost 0 bases, the J end lost 6 bases, and 14 bases lay between the germline ends. This CDR3 spans 15 amino acids. CDR1 is LGHNA, CDR2 YSLEER, per germline.

The chain carries TRBV12-3 or TRBV12-4 and TRBJ2-1; the match to TRBD2 covers 11 bases. V shed 7 bases and J 8 bases; nucleotides not matched to a gene: 22. This CDR3 has 19 residues. CDR3 DNA sequence: TGTGCCAGCACCCCGGGGTTAGCGGGAGGGCCTAGGGAGGACGATGAGCAGTTCTTC. This gives the protein CASTPGLAGGPREDDEQFF.

This clonotype showed up many times. The CDR3 sequence: CSARERGSYNEQFF. The DNA of the CDR3 is TGCAGTGCTAGAGAGCGGGGGTCCTACAATGAGCAGTTCTTC. The genes are TRBV20-1 and TRBJ2-1, with 7 bases aligning to TRBD2. This CDR3 is 14 amino acids long. After removal of 0 bases from V and 1 base from J, the junction contained 0 bases not matched to a gene. Per the germline V gene, CDR1 is DFQATT and CDR2 is SNEGSKA (reference sequence).

This CDR3 is CSASDPLEGVLSYNEQFF. For the CDR3, the DNA is TGCAGTGCTAGTGATCCCTTAGAGGGGGTGTTGTCCTACAATGAGCAGTTCTTC. The rearrangement links TRBV20-1 to TRBJ2-1; D may be TRBD1 (6 bases). From germline, CDR1 is DFQATT and CDR2 SNEGSKA (reference sequence). V lost 3 bases, J lost 1 base, and 22 bases lay in between. There are 18 residues in the CDR3.

V and J are TRBV29-1 and TRBJ2-7, with a weak D call TRBD2 (5 bases). The CDR3 loop spans 13 amino acids. Trimming removed 4 bases from V and 3 bases from J, with 13 bases in between. Per germline, CDR1 SQVTM and CDR2 ANQGSEA. CDR3 coding DNA: TGCAGCGTTGGGGAGTCCACCCACTACGAGCAGTACTTC. The encoded protein is CSVGESTHYEQYF.

This clonotype was found many times. The gene calls are TRBV4-3 and TRBJ1-6, with D tentatively TRBD1 (5 bases). There are 15 residues in the CDR3. Between the trimmed V and J ends, which lost 1 base and 6 bases, there was a span of 10 bases. The germline gives CDR1 LGHNA, CDR2 YSLEER. The CDR3 is CASSQGTSANSPLHF. The CDR3 nucleotides are TGCGCCAGCAGCCAAGGGACATCTGCTAATTCACCCCTCCACTTT.

This chain joins TRBV30 and TRBJ1-1, with a tentative D call TRBD1 (5 bases). The CDR3 covers 13 residues. Looked up from germline, CDR1 is GTSNPN and CDR2 is SVGIG (reference sequence). The germline V and J ends were trimmed by 5 bases and 1 base, with 11 bases remaining between them. The CDR3 nucleotides are TGTGCCTGGGGTAGGGACGGGAACACTGAAGCTTTCTTT. This codes for CAWGRDGNTEAFF.

The chain recombines TRBV28 with TRBJ2-1, with 11 bases fitting TRBD2. This CDR3 contains 15 residues. J gave up 5 bases and V 4 bases, and 4 bases lay outside the gene matches. The germline CDR1 and CDR2 sequences are MDHEN and SYDVKM. The CDR3 loop reads CASSSTLAGDNEQFF. The CDR3 region has the DNA TGTGCCAGCAGTTCCACACTAGCGGGAGACAATGAGCAGTTCTTC.

The table lists this clonotype with a few counts. The chain couples TRBV11-2 to TRBJ2-5; TRBD1 aligns across 8 bases. With 1 base clipped from V and 4 bases from J, the junction kept 2 bases outside the gene matches. The CDR3 has 14 amino acids. Per germline, CDR1 SGHAT and CDR2 FQNNGV. The chain's CDR3 is CASSLVGQGETQYF. Here the CDR3 DNA reads TGTGCCAGCAGCTTAGTTGGACAGGGAGAGACCCAGTACTTC.

This chain links TRBV29-1 with TRBJ2-1; TRBD2 matches 11 bases. The CDR3 is 20 amino acids. From germline, CDR1 is SQVTM and CDR2 ANQGSEA. Losses at the gene ends were 6 bases for V and 2 bases for J; bases not matched to a gene: 21. CDR3 DNA: TGCAGCGTCCCCCCCCCACGGGACAGTGCGGGACTAGCGGCCTACAATGAGCAGTTCTTC. Translating gives CSVPPPRDSAGLAAYNEQFF.

This clonotype was recorded a few times. This chain links TRBV7-3 with TRBJ2-7; D is uncertain. V dropped 5 bases and J dropped 2 bases, with 13 bases sitting between them. CDR3 length: 14 residues. Germline V gene lookup returns CDR1 SGHTA and CDR2 FQGTGA. The chain's CDR3 is CASSTIGRAYEQYF. DNA of the CDR3: TGTGCCAGCAGCACCATAGGACGCGCCTACGAGCAGTACTTC.